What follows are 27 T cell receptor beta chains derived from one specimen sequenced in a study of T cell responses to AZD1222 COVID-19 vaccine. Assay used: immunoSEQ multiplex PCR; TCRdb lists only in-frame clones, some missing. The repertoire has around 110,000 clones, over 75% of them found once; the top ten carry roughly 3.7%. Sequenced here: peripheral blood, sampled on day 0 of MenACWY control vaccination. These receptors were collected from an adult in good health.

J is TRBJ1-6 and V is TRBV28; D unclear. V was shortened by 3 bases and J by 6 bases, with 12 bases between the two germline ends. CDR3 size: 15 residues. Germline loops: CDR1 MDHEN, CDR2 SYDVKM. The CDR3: CASSFEGQTNSPLHF. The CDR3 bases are TGTGCCAGCAGTTTCGAAGGGCAGACTAATTCACCCCTCCACTTT.

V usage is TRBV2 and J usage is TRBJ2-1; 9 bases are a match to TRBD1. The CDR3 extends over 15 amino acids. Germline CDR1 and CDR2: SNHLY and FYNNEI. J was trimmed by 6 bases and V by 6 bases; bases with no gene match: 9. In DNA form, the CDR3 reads TGTGCCAGCAGCACAGGGGGCCTACTCGTCAATGAGCAGTTCTTC. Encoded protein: CASSTGGLLVNEQFF.

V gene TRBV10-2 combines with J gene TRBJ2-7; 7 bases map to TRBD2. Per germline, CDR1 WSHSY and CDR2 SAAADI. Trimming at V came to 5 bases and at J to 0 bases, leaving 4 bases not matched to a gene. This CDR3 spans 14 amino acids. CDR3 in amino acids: CASSLAGDSYEQYF. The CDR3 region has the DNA TGCGCCAGCAGTCTCGCGGGGGACTCCTACGAGCAGTACTTC.

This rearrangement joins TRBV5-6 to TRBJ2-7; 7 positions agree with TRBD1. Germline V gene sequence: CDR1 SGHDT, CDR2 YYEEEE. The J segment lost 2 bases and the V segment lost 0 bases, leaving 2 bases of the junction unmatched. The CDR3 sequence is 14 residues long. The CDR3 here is CASSLEQGTYEQYF. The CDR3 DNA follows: TGTGCCAGCAGCTTGGAACAGGGGACCTACGAGCAGTACTTC. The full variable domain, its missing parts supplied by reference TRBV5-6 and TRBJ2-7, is DAGVTQSPTHLIKTRGQQVTLRCSPKSGHDTVSWYQQALGQGPQFIFQYYEEEERQRGNFPDRFSGHQFPNYSSELNVNALLLGDSALYLCASSLEQGTYEQYFGPGTRLTVT.

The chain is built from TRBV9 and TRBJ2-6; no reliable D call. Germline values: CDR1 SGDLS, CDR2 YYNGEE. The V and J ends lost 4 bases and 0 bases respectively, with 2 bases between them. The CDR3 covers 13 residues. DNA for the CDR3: TGTGCCAGCAGCACCTCTGGGGCCAACGTCCTGACTTTC. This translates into CASSTSGANVLTF.

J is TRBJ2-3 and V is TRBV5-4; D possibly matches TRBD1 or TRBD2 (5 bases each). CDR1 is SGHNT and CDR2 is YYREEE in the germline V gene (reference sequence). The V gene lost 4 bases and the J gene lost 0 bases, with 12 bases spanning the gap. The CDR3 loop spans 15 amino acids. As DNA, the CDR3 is TGTGCCAGCAGCACCTCGAGGGGAAGCACAGATACGCAGTATTTT. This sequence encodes CASSTSRGSTDTQYF.

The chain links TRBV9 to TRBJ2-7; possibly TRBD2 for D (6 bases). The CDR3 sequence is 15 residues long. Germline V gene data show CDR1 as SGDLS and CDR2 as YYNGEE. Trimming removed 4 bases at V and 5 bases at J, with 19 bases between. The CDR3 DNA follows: TGTGCCAGCAGCCCGCGTGGGTCGTGGAGGGACGAGCAGTACTTC. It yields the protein CASSPRGSWRDEQYF.

Here the CDR3 DNA reads TGCGCCAGCAGCCAAGATCGGGCCGAGGCCCAGCATTTT. It yields the protein CASSQDRAEAQHF. This chain uses TRBV4-1 with TRBJ1-5; D uncertain. Germline V CDR1 and CDR2: MGHRA, YSYEKL. V dropped 0 bases and J dropped 11 bases, with 11 bases sitting between them. CDR3 length: 13 residues.

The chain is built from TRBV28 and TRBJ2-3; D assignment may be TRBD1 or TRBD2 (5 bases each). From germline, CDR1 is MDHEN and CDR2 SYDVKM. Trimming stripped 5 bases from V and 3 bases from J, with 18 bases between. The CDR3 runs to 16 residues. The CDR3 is CASSPRGRGRTDTQYF. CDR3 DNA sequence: TGTGCCAGCAGTCCCCGGGGAAGGGGTAGAACAGATACGCAGTATTTT.

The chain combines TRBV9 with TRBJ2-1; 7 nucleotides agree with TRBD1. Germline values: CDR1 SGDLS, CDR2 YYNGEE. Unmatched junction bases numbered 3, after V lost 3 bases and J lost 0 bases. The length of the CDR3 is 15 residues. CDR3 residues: CASSATGISYNEQFF. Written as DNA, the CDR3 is TGTGCCAGCAGCGCGACAGGGATCTCCTACAATGAGCAGTTCTTC.

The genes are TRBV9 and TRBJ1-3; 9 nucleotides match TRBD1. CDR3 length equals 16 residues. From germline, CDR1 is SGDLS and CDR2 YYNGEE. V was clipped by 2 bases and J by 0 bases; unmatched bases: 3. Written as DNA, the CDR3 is TGTGCCAGCAGCGTCGGGACAGGGAGCTCTGGAAACACCATATATTTT. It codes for CASSVGTGSSGNTIYF. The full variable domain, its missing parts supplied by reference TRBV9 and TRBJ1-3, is DSGVTQTPKHLITATGQRVTLRCSPRSGDLSVYWYQQSLDQGLQFLIQYYNGEERAKGNILERFSAQQFPDLHSELNLSSLELGDSALYFCASSVGTGSSGNTIYFGEGSWLTVV.

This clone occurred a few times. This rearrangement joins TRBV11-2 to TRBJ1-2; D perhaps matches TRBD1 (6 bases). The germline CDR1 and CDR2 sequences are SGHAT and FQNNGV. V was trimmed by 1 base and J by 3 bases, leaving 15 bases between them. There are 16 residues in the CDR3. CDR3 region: CASSLGGWTADYGYTF. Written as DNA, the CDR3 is TGTGCCAGCAGCTTAGGTGGATGGACAGCCGACTATGGCTACACCTTC.

DNA of the CDR3: TGTGCCAGCAGTAGCGTCAGGGGAGGAGAGACCCAGTACTTC. As protein: CASSSVRGGETQYF. The chain joins TRBV5-5 to TRBJ2-5, with D possibly called TRBD1 or TRBD2 (6 bases each). The CDR3 is made up of 14 amino acids. V gave up 5 bases and J gave up 4 bases, with 15 bases separating them. Germline CDR1 is SGHKS and CDR2 is YYEKEE (reference sequence).

CDR3 residues: CASSRQAYYEQYF. In DNA, the CDR3 is TGTGCCAGCAGTAGACAGGCCTACTACGAGCAGTACTTC. This rearrangement joins TRBV28 to TRBJ2-7; possible D gene TRBD1, 6 bases. Germline V gives CDR1 MDHEN, CDR2 SYDVKM. This CDR3 region has 13 residues. The germline V and J ends were trimmed by 5 bases and 3 bases, with 11 bases remaining between them.

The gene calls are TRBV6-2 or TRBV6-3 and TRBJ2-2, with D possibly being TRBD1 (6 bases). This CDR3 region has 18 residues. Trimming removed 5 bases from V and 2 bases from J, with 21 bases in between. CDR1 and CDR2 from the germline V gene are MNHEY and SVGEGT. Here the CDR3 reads CASSKGQPGSINTGELFF. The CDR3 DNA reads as TGTGCCAGCAGTAAAGGACAGCCGGGGTCGATCAACACCGGGGAGCTGTTTTTT.

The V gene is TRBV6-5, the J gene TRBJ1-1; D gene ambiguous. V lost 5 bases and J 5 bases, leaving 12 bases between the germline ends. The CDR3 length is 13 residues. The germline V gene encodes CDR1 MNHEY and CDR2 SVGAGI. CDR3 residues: CASSLLSGTEAFF. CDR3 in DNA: TGTGCCAGCAGTCTCCTGTCGGGAACTGAAGCTTTCTTT.

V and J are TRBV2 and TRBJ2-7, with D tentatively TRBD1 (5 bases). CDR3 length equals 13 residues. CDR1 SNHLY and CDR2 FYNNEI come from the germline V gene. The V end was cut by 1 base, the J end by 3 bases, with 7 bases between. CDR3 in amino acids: CASSEVRDYEQYF. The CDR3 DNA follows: TGTGCCAGCAGTGAAGTCAGGGACTACGAGCAGTACTTC.

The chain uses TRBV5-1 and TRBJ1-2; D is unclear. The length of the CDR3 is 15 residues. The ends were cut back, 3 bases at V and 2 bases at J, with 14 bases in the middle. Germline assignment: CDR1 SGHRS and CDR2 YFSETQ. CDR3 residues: CASSYDYGENYGYTF. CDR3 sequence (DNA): TGCGCCAGCAGCTACGACTACGGTGAGAACTATGGCTACACCTTC.

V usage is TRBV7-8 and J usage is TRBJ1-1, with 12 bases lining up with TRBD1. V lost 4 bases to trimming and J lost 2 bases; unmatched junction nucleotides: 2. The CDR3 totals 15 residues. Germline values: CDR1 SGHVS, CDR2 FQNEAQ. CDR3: CASSSGQGANTEAFF. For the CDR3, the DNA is TGTGCCAGCAGCTCGGGACAGGGGGCAAACACTGAAGCTTTCTTT. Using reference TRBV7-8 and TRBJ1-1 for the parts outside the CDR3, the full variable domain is GAGVSQSPRYKVAKRGQDVALRCDPISGHVSLFWYQQALGQGPEFLTYFQNEAQLDKSGLPSDRFFAERPEGSVSTLKIQRTQQEDSAVYLCASSSGQGANTEAFFGQGTRLTVV.

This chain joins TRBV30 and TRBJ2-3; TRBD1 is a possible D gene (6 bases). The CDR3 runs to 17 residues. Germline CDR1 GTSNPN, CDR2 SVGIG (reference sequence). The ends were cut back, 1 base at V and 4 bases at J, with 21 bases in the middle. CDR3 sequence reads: CAWSARTGIGPPDTQYF. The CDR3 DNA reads TGTGCCTGGAGTGCCCGAACAGGGATCGGACCTCCAGATACGCAGTATTTT.

In DNA, the CDR3 is TGTGCCAGCAGCTTAGGGTCGGCGCAGGCGATAAATGGCTACACCTTC. Translation: CASSLGSAQAINGYTF. The chain employs TRBV5-6 and TRBJ1-2; D is unresolved. The CDR3 is 16 amino acids. V dropped 2 bases and J dropped 6 bases, with 20 bases sitting between them. Per germline, CDR1 SGHDT and CDR2 YYEEEE.

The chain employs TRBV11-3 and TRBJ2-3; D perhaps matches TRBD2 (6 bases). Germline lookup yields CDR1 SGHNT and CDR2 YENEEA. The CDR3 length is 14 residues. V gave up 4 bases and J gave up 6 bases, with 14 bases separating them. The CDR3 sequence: CASSSRGLVDTQYF. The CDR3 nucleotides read TGTGCCAGCAGCTCGCGGGGATTAGTTGATACGCAGTATTTT.

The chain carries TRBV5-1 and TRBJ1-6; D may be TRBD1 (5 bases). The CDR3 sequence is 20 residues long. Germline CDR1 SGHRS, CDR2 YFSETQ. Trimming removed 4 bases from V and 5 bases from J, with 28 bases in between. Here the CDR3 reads CASSSFGTGRIRSHNSPLHF. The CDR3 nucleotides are TGCGCCAGCAGCAGCTTTGGGACGGGACGTATAAGGTCCCATAATTCACCCCTCCACTTT.

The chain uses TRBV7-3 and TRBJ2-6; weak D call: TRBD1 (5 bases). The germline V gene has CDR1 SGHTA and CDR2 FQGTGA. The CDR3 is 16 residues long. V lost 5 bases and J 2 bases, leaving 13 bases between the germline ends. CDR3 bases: TGTGCCAGCAGCCCCCAGGGAACTCCTGGGGCCAACGTCCTGACTTTC. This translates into CASSPQGTPGANVLTF.

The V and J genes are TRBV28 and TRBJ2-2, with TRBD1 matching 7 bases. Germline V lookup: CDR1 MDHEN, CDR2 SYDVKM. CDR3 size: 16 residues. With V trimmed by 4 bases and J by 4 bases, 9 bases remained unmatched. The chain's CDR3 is CASSSGTAGSTGELFF. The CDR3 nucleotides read TGTGCCAGCAGTTCGGGGACAGCAGGATCCACCGGGGAGCTGTTTTTT.

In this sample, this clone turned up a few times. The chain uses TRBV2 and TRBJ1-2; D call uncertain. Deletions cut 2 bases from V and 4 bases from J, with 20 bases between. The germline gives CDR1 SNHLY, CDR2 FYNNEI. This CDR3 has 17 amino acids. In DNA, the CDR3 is TGTGCCAGCAGTGAAAATGCTGCCGGTAGGGCAATCTATGGCTACACCTTC. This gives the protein CASSENAAGRAIYGYTF.

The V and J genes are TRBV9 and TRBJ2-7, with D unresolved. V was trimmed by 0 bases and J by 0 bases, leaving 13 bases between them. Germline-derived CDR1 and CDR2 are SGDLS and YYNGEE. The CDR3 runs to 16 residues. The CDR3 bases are TGTGCCAGCAGCGTAGGTTATGCGTACAGCTCCTACGAGCAGTACTTC. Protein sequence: CASSVGYAYSSYEQYF.